This T cell receptor beta chain originates from a study of tumor-infiltrating lymphocytes in primary liver carcinoma. Unsorted bulk tissue of about 18-34 mg yielded co-extracted RNA and DNA. With around 500 ng total RNA as template and a constant-region primer, TCR beta cDNA was made. Three rounds of nested multiplex PCR with slightly modified ARM-PCR produced TCR beta libraries. TCRdb analysed the multiplex PCR reads with MiXCR anew, one entry per CDR3 protein. Found here are 100,000 to 150,000 distinct CDR3 sequences, around 64% of them singletons; the top ten hold roughly 8%. Concerning this clonotype itself: A read error may produce the germline difference seen at one junction end.

Material: liver tumor tissue from sampling region 3. Described subset: tumor region T3, left-lateral pole. The sequence came from a woman aged 55-70 years with primary liver carcinoma and hepatitis B virus infection.

CDR3 region: CVIRREGVNEQFF. CDR3 DNA: TGCGTCATCAGGCGGGAGGGCGTAAATGAGCAGTTCTTC. V usage is TRBV10-3 and J usage is TRBJ2-1; 9 nucleotides line up with TRBD2. Germline V gene data show CDR1 as ENHRY and CDR2 as SYGVKD. This CDR3 is built from 13 residues.